A selection of T cell receptor beta chains follows, all from one sample in a study of blood T cells in healthy people across ages. TCRdb re-derived calls from the 5' RACE reads in MiXCR, one entry per CDR3 protein. The sample has around 690,000 distinct CDR3 sequences; 45% to 65% are singletons. Material for sequencing was blood. These receptors were collected from a man aged 55 to 70 in good health. Each CDR3 is given with its conserved first and last residue. D genes are given only for firm matches. Clone size is not always given. Where it is, it says once, few, many or a class for expanded clones.

size	V	J	D	CDR3	DNA
.	TRBV5-1	TRBJ1-1	TRBD1	CASSFTGAENTEAFF	TGCGCCAGCAGCTTCACAGGGGCGGAGAACACTGAAGCTTTCTTT
.	TRBV6-1	TRBJ2-7	.	CASSEIGIGRGIYEQYF	TGTGCCAGCAGTGAAATAGGCATTGGCAGGGGAATCTACGAGCAGTACTTC
.	TRBV27	TRBJ1-6	TRBD1	CASRKGQGEGSPLHF	TGTGCCAGCAGAAAGGGACAGGGGGAGGGTTCACCCCTCCACTTT
.	TRBV6-1	TRBJ2-5	TRBD2	CASRRAGRQETQYF	TGTGCCAGCAGGAGAGCGGGGAGGCAAGAGACCCAGTACTTC
many	TRBV12-3/TRBV12-4	TRBJ2-5	.	CASSLSRETQYF	TGCGCCAGCAGCTTATCACGAGAGACCCAGTACTTC
.	TRBV9	TRBJ2-3	TRBD2	CASSESGGRDTQYF	TGTGCCAGCAGCGAAAGCGGGGGTCGGGATACGCAGTATTTT
few	TRBV3-1	TRBJ2-1	.	CASSQSGYNEQFF	TGTGCCAGCAGCCAGAGCGGGTACAATGAGCAGTTCTTC
few	TRBV20-1	TRBJ2-7	TRBD2	CSAPGTSDYEQYF	TGCAGTGCTCCGGGGACTAGCGACTACGAGCAGTACTTC
many	TRBV9	TRBJ2-7	.	CASSPQSPSYEQYF	TGTGCCAGCAGCCCACAATCTCCGTCCTACGAGCAGTACTTC
once	TRBV18	TRBJ2-7	.	CASSPNYTQWGKWYSYEQYF	TGTGCCAGCTCACCTAACTATACACAATGGGGCAAATGGTACTCCTACGAGCAGTACTTC
.	TRBV6-5	TRBJ2-1	TRBD1	CASSAYQGAKQFF	TGTGCCAGCAGTGCCTACCAGGGGGCAAAGCAGTTCTTC
.	TRBV4-1	TRBJ1-2	TRBD1	CASSQPGQGNGYTF	TGCGCCAGCAGCCAACCGGGACAGGGGAATGGCTACACCTTC
.	TRBV11-2	TRBJ1-1	TRBD1	CASSPRTGSATEAFF	TGTGCCAGCAGCCCTCGGACAGGGTCCGCAACTGAAGCTTTCTTT
few	TRBV3-1	TRBJ2-1	TRBD2	CASSQDRGVYNEQFF	TGTGCCAGCAGCCAGGACCGGGGGGTCTACAATGAGCAGTTCTTC
.	TRBV9	TRBJ2-5	TRBD2	CASSVALAGASLGQETQYF	TGTGCCAGCAGCGTAGCACTAGCGGGGGCCTCATTGGGCCAAGAGACCCAGTACTTC
.	TRBV3-1	TRBJ2-5	TRBD2	CASSQGGTSGQETQYF	TGTGCCAGCAGCCAAGGGGGCACTAGCGGACAAGAGACCCAGTACTTC
.	TRBV5-1	TRBJ2-5	.	CASRRVDIQETQYF	TGCGCCAGCAGAAGAGTCGACATACAAGAGACCCAGTACTTC
once	TRBV20-1	TRBJ1-2	.	CSARDSRGVRGYTF	TGCAGTGCTAGAGATTCGAGGGGGGTGCGGGGCTACACCTTC
.	TRBV6-5	TRBJ2-1	.	CASSYGPETYNEQFF	TGTGCCAGCAGTTACGGGCCAGAAACTTACAATGAGCAGTTCTTC
.	TRBV7-2	TRBJ2-1	TRBD1	CASSPDRSRNEQFF	TGTGCCAGCAGCCCGGACAGGTCTAGGAATGAGCAGTTCTTC
.	TRBV20-1	TRBJ2-1	TRBD2	CSAVILAGGYNEQFF	TGCAGTGCCGTCATACTAGCGGGGGGTTACAATGAGCAGTTCTTC
.	TRBV28	TRBJ2-2	.	CASSLTTGELFF	TGTGCCAGCAGTTTAACCACCGGGGAGCTGTTTTTT
medium-sized	TRBV7-6	TRBJ2-1	TRBD2	CASSDGTSGDYNEQFF	TGTGCCAGCAGCGACGGGACTAGCGGGGACTACAATGAGCAGTTCTTC
.	TRBV15	TRBJ2-5	.	CATSRDEGGETQYF	TGTGCCACCAGCAGAGATGAGGGCGGGGAGACCCAGTACTTC
.	TRBV18	TRBJ2-7	TRBD2	CASSPYSGGDPYEQYF	TGTGCCAGCTCACCCTATAGCGGGGGGGACCCCTACGAGCAGTACTTC
.	TRBV20-1	TRBJ2-3	TRBD2	CSADPLLAGGPKKADTQYF	TGCAGTGCTGACCCTCTTCTAGCGGGGGGGCCAAAGAAGGCAGATACGCAGTATTTT
.	TRBV6-7	TRBJ1-5	TRBD1	CASSLPTGMNQPQHF	TGTGCCAGCAGTTTACCGACAGGGATGAATCAGCCCCAGCATTTT
few	TRBV20-1	TRBJ1-6	.	CSAPTGQGYNSPLHF	TGCAGTGCTCCGACGGGCCAGGGGTATAATTCACCCCTCCACTTT
.	TRBV20-1	TRBJ2-7	.	CSARDGARIYEQYF	TGCAGTGCTAGAGATGGCGCTCGGATCTACGAGCAGTACTTC
few	TRBV29-1	TRBJ2-5	TRBD2	CSVVLAGEETQYF	TGCAGCGTTGTACTAGCGGGGGAAGAGACCCAGTACTTC
few	TRBV7-9	TRBJ2-6	.	CASSFLSGHLSGANVLTF	TGTGCCAGCAGCTTCCTTTCGGGACACCTCTCTGGGGCCAACGTCCTGACTTTC
few	TRBV20-1	TRBJ1-2	.	CSASIQGGYGYTF	TGCAGTGCTAGTATCCAGGGCGGCTATGGCTACACCTTC